These 12 T cell receptor beta chains share one sample of origin, sequenced in a study of shared T cell receptors in the human thymus. The method was immunoSEQ multiplex PCR; TCRdb's version includes in-frame clones alone and lacks a portion of them. The table records roughly 710,000 clones, 75% to 90% of them present only once. The same specimen was also included in a second study, on human thymus T cells.

Sequencing was carried out using thymocytes. The receptor set was obtained from a girl less than two years old with a congenital heart defect.

The chain links TRBV7-9 to TRBJ1-6; unclear D gene. With 1 base removed from V and 4 bases from J, the gap between germline ends came to 11 bases. Germline V lookup: CDR1 SEHNR, CDR2 FQNEAQ (reference sequence). This CDR3 has 16 residues. This CDR3 reads CASSLGGNKYNSPLHF. The CDR3 DNA reads as TGTGCCAGCAGCTTAGGAGGGAATAAGTATAATTCACCCCTCCACTTT.

The chain uses TRBV19 and TRBJ2-3, with D possibly being TRBD1 (6 bases). The germline V and J ends were trimmed by 6 bases and 0 bases, with 13 bases remaining between them. Per the germline V gene, CDR1 is LNHDA and CDR2 is SQIVND (reference sequence). The CDR3 is made up of 15 amino acids. CDR3 loop: CASRYRVGSTDTQYF. CDR3 DNA sequence: TGTGCCAGTAGGTACAGGGTTGGGAGCACAGATACGCAGTATTTT.

This clone has just one count. The chain uses TRBV5-1 and TRBJ2-7, with TRBD1 matching 7 bases. Germline CDR1 SGHRS, CDR2 YFSETQ. The CDR3 spans 17 residues. V was pared by 0 bases and J by 4 bases, with 13 bases of the junction left unmatched. CDR3 in amino acids: CASSLAQGRGFVYEQYF. CDR3 DNA: TGCGCCAGCAGCTTGGCCCAGGGCAGGGGGTTTGTATACGAGCAGTACTTC. The variable domain in full, with the rest retrieved from reference TRBV5-1 and TRBJ2-7, is KAGVTQTPRYLIKTRGQQVTLSCSPISGHRSVSWYQQTPGQGLQFLFEYFSETQRNKGNFPGRFSGRQFSNSRSEMNVSTLELGDSALYLCASSLAQGRGFVYEQYFGPGTRLTVT.

Here the CDR3 reads CASSQPKPLQGMNTEAFF. The CDR3 bases are TGCGCCAGCAGTCAACCCAAGCCCCTACAGGGAATGAACACTGAAGCTTTCTTT. The genes are TRBV23-1 and TRBJ1-1, with D possibly TRBD1 on 6 matching bases. TRBV23-1 is noted as an ORF with a role that remains uncertain. Trimming cost V 2 bases and J 0 bases, with 19 bases left between them. The length of the CDR3 is 18 residues.

Worth noting for this clone: Sequence at one end of the junction differs from germline and may be a read error. V usage is TRBV6-5 and J usage is TRBJ1-1; 7 nucleotides line up with TRBD1. From germline, CDR1 is MNHEY and CDR2 SVGAGI. The CDR3 contains 15 residues. In DNA, the CDR3 is TGTGCCAGCAGTCACACTATGACAGGGAACAGTGAAGCTTTCTTT. Translating gives CASSHTMTGNSEAFF.

This clone was recorded once. This sequence joins TRBV18 and TRBJ1-2; D is possibly TRBD1 (6 bases). In germline, CDR1 is KGHSH, CDR2 LQKENI. The CDR3 loop spans 18 amino acids. Trimming shortened V by 0 bases and J by 2 bases, and 19 bases separated the two germline ends. CDR3 in amino acids: CASSPPFLSGDGNYGYTF. Here the CDR3 DNA reads TGTGCCAGCTCACCACCGTTCCTCTCAGGGGATGGGAACTATGGCTACACCTTC.

This sequence joins TRBV19 and TRBJ1-5; 7 bases map to TRBD1. The germline V gene encodes CDR1 LNHDA and CDR2 SQIVND (reference sequence). Losses at the gene ends were 3 bases for V and 2 bases for J; bases not matched to a gene: 10. The CDR3 runs 17 residues. The CDR3 DNA reads TGTGCCAGTAGTATCCCCCGACAGGGTAGTGGCAATCAGCCCCAGCATTTT. This sequence encodes CASSIPRQGSGNQPQHF.

The chain couples TRBV2 to TRBJ1-6; D perhaps matches TRBD1 (6 bases). Germline values: CDR1 SNHLY, CDR2 FYNNEI. V dropped 4 bases and J dropped 4 bases, with 17 bases sitting between them. The CDR3 totals 17 residues. CDR3 coding DNA: TGTGCCAGCAGTGGGTCAGACAGGCCTTCGTATAATTCACCCCTCCACTTT. This sequence encodes CASSGSDRPSYNSPLHF.

This rearrangement joins TRBV21-1 to TRBJ1-4; TRBD1 reflects the table's D call only, with no check against the DNA. TRBV21-1 has pseudogene status. The CDR3 length is 17 residues. The CDR3 DNA reads as TGTGCCAGCAGCAATGAATTCCTGACAGGGGGCCATGAAAAACTGTTTTTT. It encodes CASSNEFLTGGHEKLFF.

The V and J genes are TRBV6-5 and TRBJ2-4; 7 nucleotides line up with TRBD2. The CDR3 consists of 13 residues. In germline, CDR1 is MNHEY, CDR2 SVGAGI. Trimming took 6 bases from V and 2 from J; bases not matched to a gene: 1. As DNA, the CDR3 is TGTGCCAGCAGGGGGGGGTCCAAAAACATTCAGTACTTC. Protein: CASRGGSKNIQYF.

V usage is TRBV6-4 and J usage is TRBJ1-3; D unclear. CDR1 is MRHNA, CDR2 SNTAGT, per germline. The V and J ends lost 0 bases and 0 bases respectively, with 12 bases between them. This CDR3 spans 17 amino acids. The DNA of the CDR3 is TGTGCCAGCAGTGACTCGTTCCAGGCTTTCTCTGGAAACACCATATATTTT. It specifies CASSDSFQAFSGNTIYF.

V is TRBV14 and J is TRBJ1-2; D is undetermined. Germline CDR1 SGHDN, CDR2 FVKESK. V was cut by 4 bases and J by 2 bases, with 14 bases left in between. The CDR3 extends over 15 amino acids. Here the CDR3 DNA reads TGTGCCAGCAGCCCGAAGCTCCCAGGAAACTATGGCTACACCTTC. It is translated as CASSPKLPGNYGYTF.